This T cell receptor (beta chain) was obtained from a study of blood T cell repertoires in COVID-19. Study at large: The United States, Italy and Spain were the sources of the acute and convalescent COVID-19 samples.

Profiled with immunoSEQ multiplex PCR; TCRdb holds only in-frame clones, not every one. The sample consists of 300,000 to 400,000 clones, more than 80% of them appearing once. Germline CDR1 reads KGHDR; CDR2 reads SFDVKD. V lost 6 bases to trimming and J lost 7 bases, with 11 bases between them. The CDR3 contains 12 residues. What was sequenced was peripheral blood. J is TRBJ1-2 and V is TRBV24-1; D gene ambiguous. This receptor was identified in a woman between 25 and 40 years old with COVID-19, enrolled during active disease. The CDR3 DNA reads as TGTGCCACCAGTCTTGCGGTGTTTGGCTACACCTTC. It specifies CATSLAVFGYTF.